A selection of T cell receptor beta chains follows, all from one sample in a study of vaccination and CD4 T cells after COVID-19. Each CDR3 protein is one row after TCRdb ran MiXCR on the PCR reads. In the table there are roughly 16,000 distinct CDR3 sequences, 44% of which are singletons. Antigens of these TCRs are unknown. The sample was CD4+ T cells from blood, cultured in vitro. Receptors were obtained from a human donor who had recovered from COVID-19. Each CDR3 is given with its conserved first and last residue. The D gene is left open where the match is weak. The size entry is marked missing in some rows and otherwise reads once, few, many or a size class.

V gene: TRBV12-3/TRBV12-4
D gene: NA
clone size: few
J gene: TRBJ2-7
CDR3 DNA: TGTGCCAGCAGTTTAGGTTGGCAGAGCTACGAGCAGTACTTC
CDR3 protein: CASSLGWQSYEQYF

V gene: TRBV19
D gene: NA
clone size: NA
J gene: TRBJ2-3
CDR3 DNA: TGTGCCAGTAGGGCAGGGGTCACAGATACGCAGTATTTT
CDR3 protein: CASRAGVTDTQYF

V gene: TRBV6-5
D gene: NA
clone size: few
J gene: TRBJ2-3
CDR3 DNA: TGTGCCAGCAGTTACGGGGAAGGGCGAGATACGCAGTATTTT
CDR3 protein: CASSYGEGRDTQYF

V gene: TRBV5-1
D gene: NA
clone size: NA
J gene: TRBJ2-3
CDR3 DNA: TGCGCCAGCAGCTTGGAGAATACGCAGTATTTT
CDR3 protein: CASSLENTQYF

V gene: TRBV19
D gene: TRBD1
clone size: NA
J gene: TRBJ2-3
CDR3 DNA: TGTGCCAGTAGTATGCCCCATCATTCCAGGGGGCGAGATACGCAGTATTTT
CDR3 protein: CASSMPHHSRGRDTQYF

V gene: TRBV6-2/TRBV6-3
D gene: NA
clone size: few
J gene: TRBJ2-3
CDR3 DNA: TGTGCCAGCAGTTTTACACCCCGGGATACGCAGTATTTT
CDR3 protein: CASSFTPRDTQYF

V gene: TRBV20-1
D gene: NA
clone size: few
J gene: TRBJ2-4
CDR3 DNA: TGCAGTGCTAGCGTCGGTCGGGGCATTCAGTACTTC
CDR3 protein: CSASVGRGIQYF

V gene: TRBV15
D gene: NA
clone size: NA
J gene: TRBJ2-5
CDR3 DNA: TGTGCCACCAGCAGAGCAGGAGAGACCCAGTACTTC
CDR3 protein: CATSRAGETQYF

V gene: TRBV20-1
D gene: NA
clone size: few
J gene: TRBJ2-3
CDR3 DNA: TGCAGTGCATGGGGGAGCGGAGATACGCAGTATTTT
CDR3 protein: CSAWGSGDTQYF

V gene: TRBV7-9
D gene: NA
clone size: few
J gene: TRBJ2-7
CDR3 DNA: TGTGCCAGCAGCTTAGGGGTCGAGCAGTACTTC
CDR3 protein: CASSLGVEQYF

V gene: TRBV28
D gene: TRBD2
clone size: NA
J gene: TRBJ2-7
CDR3 DNA: TGTGCCAGCAGTTTATCCCCTAGCGGGTCGCAGGGTGAGCAGTACTTC
CDR3 protein: CASSLSPSGSQGEQYF

V gene: TRBV6-1
D gene: NA
clone size: NA
J gene: TRBJ1-2
CDR3 DNA: TGTGCCAGCAGTGCCGGTGGAGCCCTAAGCAGTGGCTACACCTTC
CDR3 protein: CASSAGGALSSGYTF

V gene: TRBV7-2
D gene: TRBD1
clone size: NA
J gene: TRBJ2-3
CDR3 DNA: TGTGCCAGCAGCCCCGGCCGGACAGGGGGAAGCACAGATACGCAGTATTTT
CDR3 protein: CASSPGRTGGSTDTQYF

V gene: TRBV20-1
D gene: NA
clone size: few
J gene: TRBJ1-6
CDR3 DNA: TGCAGTGCTAGAGAGGAAGGGAGTCGTTCACCCCTCCACTTT
CDR3 protein: CSAREEGSRSPLHF

V gene: TRBV20-1
D gene: TRBD2
clone size: NA
J gene: TRBJ2-3
CDR3 DNA: TGCAGTGCTAGTCCCCCAAGCGGGAGGGCCAGAGATACGCAGTATTTT
CDR3 protein: CSASPPSGRARDTQYF

V gene: TRBV7-8
D gene: NA
clone size: NA
J gene: TRBJ2-7
CDR3 DNA: TGTGCCAGCAGCTTACGACAGAGCTCCTACGAGCAGTACTTC
CDR3 protein: CASSLRQSSYEQYF

V gene: TRBV19
D gene: NA
clone size: NA
J gene: TRBJ1-1
CDR3 DNA: TGTGCCAGTAGTCTGCGGGGACACAACATGAACACTGAAGCTTTCTTT
CDR3 protein: CASSLRGHNMNTEAFF

V gene: TRBV6-2/TRBV6-3
D gene: NA
clone size: NA
J gene: TRBJ2-7
CDR3 DNA: TGTGCCAGCAGTTACAGCGGCAGGGGTTCCAACGAGCAGTGCTTC
CDR3 protein: CASSYSGRGSNEQCF

V gene: TRBV2
D gene: TRBD2
clone size: NA
J gene: TRBJ2-3
CDR3 DNA: TGTGCCAGCGGACCGGGACTAGCGGGAGCGGCAGATACGCAGTATTTT
CDR3 protein: CASGPGLAGAADTQYF

V gene: TRBV7-6
D gene: NA
clone size: few
J gene: TRBJ1-3
CDR3 DNA: TGTGCCAGCAGCTTAACCGCGCCCGGCCCTCCCTCTGGAAACACCATATATTTT
CDR3 protein: CASSLTAPGPPSGNTIYF

V gene: TRBV15
D gene: NA
clone size: NA
J gene: TRBJ2-2
CDR3 DNA: TGTGCCACCAGCCGAATGAGCGGGGGGGAGCTGTTTTTT
CDR3 protein: CATSRMSGGELFF

V gene: TRBV6-1
D gene: NA
clone size: NA
J gene: TRBJ1-6
CDR3 DNA: TGTGCCAGCGGGAGGACGTCGGGAAATTCACCCCTCCACTTT
CDR3 protein: CASGRTSGNSPLHF

V gene: TRBV20-1
D gene: TRBD2
clone size: few
J gene: TRBJ2-2
CDR3 DNA: TGCAGTGCTAGAAGCGGGAGTGGCACCGGGGAGCTGTTTTTT
CDR3 protein: CSARSGSGTGELFF

V gene: TRBV7-7
D gene: NA
clone size: NA
J gene: TRBJ2-1
CDR3 DNA: TGTGCCAGCAGCTTAGCTCCGGGAGCGGCAAATGAGCAGTTCTTC
CDR3 protein: CASSLAPGAANEQFF

V gene: TRBV20-1
D gene: TRBD2
clone size: NA
J gene: TRBJ2-5
CDR3 DNA: TGCAGTGCTATTGGGGGGGACCCCATTCAAGAGACCCAGTACTTC
CDR3 protein: CSAIGGDPIQETQYF

V gene: TRBV7-9
D gene: NA
clone size: NA
J gene: TRBJ1-3
CDR3 DNA: TGTGCCAGCAGCTTAAGCGGTGGAAACACCATATATTTT
CDR3 protein: CASSLSGGNTIYF

V gene: TRBV7-9
D gene: NA
clone size: NA
J gene: TRBJ1-2
CDR3 DNA: TGTGCCAGCAGCTTAGAACAGGCAGGGGAGTGGAGAGACTATGGCTACACCTTC
CDR3 protein: CASSLEQAGEWRDYGYTF

V gene: TRBV19
D gene: NA
clone size: NA
J gene: TRBJ1-2
CDR3 DNA: TGTGCCAGTAGTATAGTCACCAGATATGGCTACACCTTC
CDR3 protein: CASSIVTRYGYTF

V gene: TRBV28
D gene: NA
clone size: few
J gene: TRBJ1-2
CDR3 DNA: TGTGCCAGCAGTTTCGGTGGGGACGGCTACACCTTC
CDR3 protein: CASSFGGDGYTF

V gene: TRBV30
D gene: TRBD2
clone size: NA
J gene: TRBJ2-1
CDR3 DNA: TGTGCCTGGAGTATCGGACTAGCGGGAGGGGGGGAGCAGTTCTTC
CDR3 protein: CAWSIGLAGGGEQFF

V gene: TRBV2
D gene: NA
clone size: few
J gene: TRBJ1-2
CDR3 DNA: TGTGCCAGCACCAGGACCTATGGCTACACCTTC
CDR3 protein: CASTRTYGYTF

V gene: TRBV20-1
D gene: NA
clone size: NA
J gene: TRBJ1-2
CDR3 DNA: TGCAGTCCCCATGGGGGTAACTATGGCTACACCTTC
CDR3 protein: CSPHGGNYGYTF

V gene: TRBV1
D gene: NA
clone size: NA
J gene: TRBJ1-2
CDR3 DNA: TGCACCAGCAGCCAATATTACCTCGGGACGCCCAACTATGGCTACACCTTC
CDR3 protein: CTSSQYYLGTPNYGYTF

V gene: TRBV20-1
D gene: NA
clone size: few
J gene: TRBJ2-7
CDR3 DNA: TGCAGTGCTAGAGATCACCCCGAGCAGTACTTC
CDR3 protein: CSARDHPEQYF

V gene: TRBV28
D gene: NA
clone size: NA
J gene: TRBJ1-6
CDR3 DNA: TGTGCCAGCCTAGACAGGTGGAATTCACCCCTCCACTTT
CDR3 protein: CASLDRWNSPLHF

V gene: TRBV5-1
D gene: TRBD1
clone size: NA
J gene: TRBJ1-5
CDR3 DNA: TGCGCCAGCAGCGAGGGACAGGAGACGGGGCCCCAGCATTTT
CDR3 protein: CASSEGQETGPQHF

V gene: TRBV15
D gene: NA
clone size: medium-sized
J gene: TRBJ1-2
CDR3 DNA: TGTGCCACCAGCAGAGATTTAGGAGGGGATGGCTACACCTTC
CDR3 protein: CATSRDLGGDGYTF

V gene: TRBV2
D gene: NA
clone size: NA
J gene: TRBJ2-3
CDR3 DNA: TGTGCCAGCAGAGGGAGGGGGGGCACAGATACGCAGTATTTT
CDR3 protein: CASRGRGGTDTQYF

V gene: TRBV6-1
D gene: NA
clone size: few
J gene: TRBJ1-2
CDR3 DNA: TGTGCCAGCAGTGAGACAAAAAACTATGGCTACACCTTC
CDR3 protein: CASSETKNYGYTF

V gene: TRBV7-6
D gene: NA
clone size: NA
J gene: TRBJ2-1
CDR3 DNA: TGTGCCAGCAGCTTAGGGCCGAATAGTGACAATGAGCAGTTCTTC
CDR3 protein: CASSLGPNSDNEQFF

V gene: TRBV5-1
D gene: TRBD2
clone size: NA
J gene: TRBJ2-7
CDR3 DNA: TGCGCCAGCAGCTTCGTTGCGGGAGCGGGAGCCCACGAGCAGTACTTC
CDR3 protein: CASSFVAGAGAHEQYF

V gene: TRBV7-2
D gene: NA
clone size: few
J gene: TRBJ1-1
CDR3 DNA: TGTGCCAGCAGCTCACAACCCATGAACACTGAAGCTTTCTTT
CDR3 protein: CASSSQPMNTEAFF

V gene: TRBV7-2
D gene: NA
clone size: NA
J gene: TRBJ2-2
CDR3 DNA: TGTGCCAGCAGCTTATTGAACACCGGGGAGCTGTTTTTT
CDR3 protein: CASSLLNTGELFF

V gene: TRBV20-1
D gene: TRBD2
clone size: NA
J gene: TRBJ2-7
CDR3 DNA: TGCAGTGCCGATGGACTAGCGGGAGACTACGAGCAGTACTTC
CDR3 protein: CSADGLAGDYEQYF

V gene: TRBV20-1
D gene: TRBD1
clone size: NA
J gene: TRBJ2-6
CDR3 DNA: TGCAGTGCTCAAAGACAGGGGGGGGCCTCTGGGGCCAACGTCCTGACTTTC
CDR3 protein: CSAQRQGGASGANVLTF

V gene: TRBV7-3
D gene: NA
clone size: few
J gene: TRBJ2-3
CDR3 DNA: TGTGCCAGCAGTCCTGACTCGAACACAGATACGCAGTATTTT
CDR3 protein: CASSPDSNTDTQYF

V gene: TRBV20-1
D gene: TRBD1
clone size: few
J gene: TRBJ2-7
CDR3 DNA: TGTAGTGCTAGAGGAGTGCAGGGGGCTAGTCGCGAGCAGTACTTC
CDR3 protein: CSARGVQGASREQYF

V gene: TRBV6-2/TRBV6-3
D gene: NA
clone size: few
J gene: TRBJ1-1
CDR3 DNA: TGTGCCAGCAGTTACGCGACAGCGAACACTGAAGCTTTCTTT
CDR3 protein: CASSYATANTEAFF

V gene: TRBV7-3
D gene: NA
clone size: NA
J gene: TRBJ1-1
CDR3 DNA: TGTGCCAGCAGCTTAACGCCTCAGCCGAACACTGAAGCTTTCTTT
CDR3 protein: CASSLTPQPNTEAFF

V gene: TRBV14
D gene: TRBD1
clone size: NA
J gene: TRBJ2-2
CDR3 DNA: TGTGCCAGCAGCCAAGACACGACAGGGACCCGCACCGGGGAGCTGTTTTTT
CDR3 protein: CASSQDTTGTRTGELFF

V gene: TRBV20-1
D gene: NA
clone size: NA
J gene: TRBJ1-2
CDR3 DNA: TGCAGTGCTCAAAACTTGGGGCCCATAAGGTCGAGCGGCTACACCTTC
CDR3 protein: CSAQNLGPIRSSGYTF

V gene: TRBV10-2
D gene: NA
clone size: NA
J gene: TRBJ1-5
CDR3 DNA: TGCGCCAGCAGACCATCCGCTGGGAGCAATCAGCCCCAGCATTTT
CDR3 protein: CASRPSAGSNQPQHF

V gene: TRBV7-8
D gene: TRBD1
clone size: NA
J gene: TRBJ1-1
CDR3 DNA: TGTGCCAGCAGCTTAGCCTTGGACAGGGCGAGGCGGGGTGAAGCTTTCTTT
CDR3 protein: CASSLALDRARRGEAFF